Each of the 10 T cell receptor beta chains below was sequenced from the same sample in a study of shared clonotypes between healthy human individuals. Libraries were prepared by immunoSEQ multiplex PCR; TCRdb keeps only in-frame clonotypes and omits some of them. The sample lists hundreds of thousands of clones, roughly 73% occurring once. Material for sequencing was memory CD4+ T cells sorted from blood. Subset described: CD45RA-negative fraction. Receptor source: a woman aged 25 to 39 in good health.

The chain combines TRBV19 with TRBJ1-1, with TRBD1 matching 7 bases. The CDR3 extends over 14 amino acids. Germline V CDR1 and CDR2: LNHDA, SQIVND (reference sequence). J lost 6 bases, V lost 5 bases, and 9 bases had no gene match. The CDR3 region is CASSAIDREAEAFF. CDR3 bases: TGTGCCAGTAGTGCCATCGACAGGGAAGCTGAAGCTTTCTTT.

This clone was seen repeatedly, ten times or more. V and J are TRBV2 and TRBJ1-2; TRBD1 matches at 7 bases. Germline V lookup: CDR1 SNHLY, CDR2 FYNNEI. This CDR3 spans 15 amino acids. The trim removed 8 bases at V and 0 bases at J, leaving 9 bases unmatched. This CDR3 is CASSRQGTANYGYTF. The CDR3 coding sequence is TGTGCCAGCTCACGACAGGGAACAGCTAACTATGGCTACACCTTC.

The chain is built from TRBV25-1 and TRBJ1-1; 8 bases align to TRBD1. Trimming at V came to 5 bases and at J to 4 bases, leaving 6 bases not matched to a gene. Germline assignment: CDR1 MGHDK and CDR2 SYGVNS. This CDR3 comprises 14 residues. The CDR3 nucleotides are TGTGCCAGCAGTTTAGACAGGGGTTTCACTGAAGCTTTCTTT. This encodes CASSLDRGFTEAFF. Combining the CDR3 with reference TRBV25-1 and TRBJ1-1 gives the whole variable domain EADIYQTPRYLVIGTGKKITLECSQTMGHDKMYWYQQDPGMELHLIHYSYGVNSTEKGDLSSESTVSRIRTEHFPLTLESARPSHTSQYLCASSLDRGFTEAFFGQGTRLTVV.

The CDR3 bases are TGTGCCAGCAGTACCCACAGGCACTCCTACGAGCAGTACTTC. It yields the protein CASSTHRHSYEQYF. This chain uses TRBV27 with TRBJ2-7; TRBD1 is a possible D gene (5 bases). Germline V gene lookup returns CDR1 MNHEY and CDR2 SMNVEV (reference sequence). Trimming removed 5 bases at V and 0 bases at J, with 11 bases between. The CDR3 covers 14 residues.

The CDR3 bases are TGCGCCAGCAGCTTCGCGACCGAAGGGAATGAGCAGTTCTTC. Encoded protein: CASSFATEGNEQFF. This chain joins TRBV5-1 and TRBJ2-1; no definite D call. Looked up from germline, CDR1 is SGHRS and CDR2 is YFSETQ. Trimming took 2 bases from V and 7 from J, leaving 13 bases between them. The CDR3 length is 14 residues. The full variable domain, its missing parts supplied by reference TRBV5-1 and TRBJ2-1, is KAGVTQTPRYLIKTRGQQVTLSCSPISGHRSVSWYQQTPGQGLQFLFEYFSETQRNKGNFPGRFSGRQFSNSRSEMNVSTLELGDSALYLCASSFATEGNEQFFGPGTRLTVL.

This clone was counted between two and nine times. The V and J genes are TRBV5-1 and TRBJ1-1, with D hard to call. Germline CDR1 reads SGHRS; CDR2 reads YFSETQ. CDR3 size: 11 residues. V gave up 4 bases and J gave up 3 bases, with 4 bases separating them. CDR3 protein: CASSEDTEAFF. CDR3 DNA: TGCGCCAGCAGCGAAGACACTGAAGCTTTCTTT.

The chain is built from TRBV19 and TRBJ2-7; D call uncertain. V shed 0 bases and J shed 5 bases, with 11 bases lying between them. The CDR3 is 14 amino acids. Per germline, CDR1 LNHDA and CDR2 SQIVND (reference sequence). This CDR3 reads CASSIDITADEQYF. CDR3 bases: TGTGCCAGTAGTATAGATATTACGGCCGACGAGCAGTACTTC. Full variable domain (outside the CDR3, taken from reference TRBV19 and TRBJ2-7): DGGITQSPKYLFRKEGQNVTLSCEQNLNHDAMYWYRQDPGQGLRLIYYSQIVNDFQKGDIAEGYSVSREKKESFPLTVTSAQKNPTAFYLCASSIDITADEQYFGPGTRLTVT.

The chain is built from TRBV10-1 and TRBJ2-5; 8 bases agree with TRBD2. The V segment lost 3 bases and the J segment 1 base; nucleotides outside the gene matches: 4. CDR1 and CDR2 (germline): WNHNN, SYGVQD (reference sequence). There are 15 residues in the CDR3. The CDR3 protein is CASSDGAGGQETQYF. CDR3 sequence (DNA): TGCGCCAGCAGTGATGGGGCGGGAGGCCAAGAGACCCAGTACTTC.

The CDR3 bases are TGTGCCAGCAGTGTTGTGGGGTTGAACACCATATATTTT. Its translation: CASSVVGLNTIYF. This chain links TRBV28 with TRBJ1-3; no reliable D call. V dropped 5 bases and J dropped 7 bases, with 12 bases sitting between them. Germline CDR1 reads MDHEN; CDR2 reads SYDVKM. This CDR3 spans 13 amino acids.

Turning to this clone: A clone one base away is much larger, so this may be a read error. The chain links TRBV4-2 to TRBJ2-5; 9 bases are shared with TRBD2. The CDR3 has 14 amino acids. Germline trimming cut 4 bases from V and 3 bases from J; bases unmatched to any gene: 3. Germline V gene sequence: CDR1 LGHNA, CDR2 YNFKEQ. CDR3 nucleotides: TGTGCCAGCAGCCCCGGGACTAGCAAAGAGACCCAGTACTTC. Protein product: CASSPGTSKETQYF.